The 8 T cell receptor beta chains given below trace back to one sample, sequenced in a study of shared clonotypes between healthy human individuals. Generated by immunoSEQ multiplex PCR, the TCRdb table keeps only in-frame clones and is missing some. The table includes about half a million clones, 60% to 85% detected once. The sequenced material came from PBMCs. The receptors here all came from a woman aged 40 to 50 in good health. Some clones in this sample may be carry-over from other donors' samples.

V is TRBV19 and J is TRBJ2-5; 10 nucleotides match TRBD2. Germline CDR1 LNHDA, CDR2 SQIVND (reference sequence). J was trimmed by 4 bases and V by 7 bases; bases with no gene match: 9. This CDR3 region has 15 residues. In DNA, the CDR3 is TGTGCCAGTACCGGGACTAGCGAAAGGGGAGAGACCCAGTACTTC. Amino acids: CASTGTSERGETQYF.

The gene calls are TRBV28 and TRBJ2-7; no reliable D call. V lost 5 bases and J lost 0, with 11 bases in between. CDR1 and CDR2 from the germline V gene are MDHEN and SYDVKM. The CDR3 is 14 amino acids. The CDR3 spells CASSTRLSSYEQYF. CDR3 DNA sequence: TGTGCCAGCAGTACCCGATTGAGCTCCTACGAGCAGTACTTC.

CDR3: CASSQPGGYEQYF. The CDR3 DNA reads as TGCGCCAGCAGCCAACCTGGGGGCTACGAGCAGTACTTC. The chain carries TRBV4-1 and TRBJ2-7, with D possibly called TRBD1 or TRBD2 (5 bases each). This CDR3 comprises 13 residues. Germline V gene data show CDR1 as MGHRA and CDR2 as YSYEKL. Trimming pared 2 bases from V and 3 bases from J, leaving 8 bases between.

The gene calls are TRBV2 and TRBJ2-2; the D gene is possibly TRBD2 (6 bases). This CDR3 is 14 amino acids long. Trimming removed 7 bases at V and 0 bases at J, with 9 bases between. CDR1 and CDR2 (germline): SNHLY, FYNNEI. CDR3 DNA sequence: TGTGCCAGCAATGTAGCGGCGAACACCGGGGAGCTGTTTTTT. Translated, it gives CASNVAANTGELFF.

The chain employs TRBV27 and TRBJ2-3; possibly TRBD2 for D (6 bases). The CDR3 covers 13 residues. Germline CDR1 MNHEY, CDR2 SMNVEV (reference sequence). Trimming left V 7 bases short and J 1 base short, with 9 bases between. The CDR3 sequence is CASKTRGTDTQYF. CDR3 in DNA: TGTGCCAGCAAGACTAGGGGCACAGATACGCAGTATTTT.

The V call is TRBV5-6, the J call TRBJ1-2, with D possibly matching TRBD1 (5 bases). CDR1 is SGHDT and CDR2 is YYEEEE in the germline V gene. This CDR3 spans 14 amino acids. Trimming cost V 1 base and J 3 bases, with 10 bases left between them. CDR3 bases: TGTGCCAGCAGCTTGATTCGGGGCTACTATGGCTACACCTTC. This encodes CASSLIRGYYGYTF.

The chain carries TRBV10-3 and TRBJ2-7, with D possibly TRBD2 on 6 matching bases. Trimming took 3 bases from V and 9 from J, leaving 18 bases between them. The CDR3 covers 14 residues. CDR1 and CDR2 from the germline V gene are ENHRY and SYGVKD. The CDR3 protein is CAISEKDSSRGQYF. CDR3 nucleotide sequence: TGTGCCATCAGTGAAAAGGACTCCTCGCGGGGGCAGTACTTC.

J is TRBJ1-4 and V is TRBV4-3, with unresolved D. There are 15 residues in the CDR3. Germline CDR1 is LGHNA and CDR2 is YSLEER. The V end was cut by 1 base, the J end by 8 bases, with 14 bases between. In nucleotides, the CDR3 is TGCGCCAGCAGCCAAGGTGGGGAGGGTTTGGAAAAACTGTTTTTT. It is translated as CASSQGGEGLEKLFF.